This T cell receptor (beta chain) originates from a study of cytomegalovirus exposure and HLA in healthy donors. Study conclusions and caveats: Accurate HLA-A and HLA-B prediction from TCR beta sequences was reported for most subjects. Differences between HLA loci emerged in a later analysis of TCR association rates, with DRB1 most and HLA-C fewest.

The V end was cut by 1 base, the J end by 5 bases, with 9 bases between. There are 14 residues in the CDR3. Germline CDR1 SGHVS, CDR2 FNYEAQ. In the case of this clone: As yet, its antigen is unknown.

PCR was performed using 60 Vbeta and 13 Jbeta primers. Clones were read by immunoSEQ multiplex PCR, and TCRdb kept only the in-frame ones, dropping some. The sample lists 150,000 or so clones, roughly 80% occurring once. The clonotype comes from a male donor in good health and CMV-seropositive. Sequencing was done on a sample of PBMCs. V is TRBV7-6 and J is TRBJ2-1, with D possibly matching TRBD1 (6 bases). CDR3 sequence reads: CASSLEGGNNEQFF. CDR3 nucleotides: TGTGCCAGCAGCTTAGAAGGGGGAAACAATGAGCAGTTCTTC. Full variable domain (rest looked up from reference TRBV7-6 and TRBJ2-1): GAGVSQSPRYKVTKRGQDVALRCDPISGHVSLYWYRQALGQGPEFLTYFNYEAQQDKSGLPNDRFSAERPEGSISTLTIQRTEQRDSAMYRCASSLEGGNNEQFFGPGTRLTVL.